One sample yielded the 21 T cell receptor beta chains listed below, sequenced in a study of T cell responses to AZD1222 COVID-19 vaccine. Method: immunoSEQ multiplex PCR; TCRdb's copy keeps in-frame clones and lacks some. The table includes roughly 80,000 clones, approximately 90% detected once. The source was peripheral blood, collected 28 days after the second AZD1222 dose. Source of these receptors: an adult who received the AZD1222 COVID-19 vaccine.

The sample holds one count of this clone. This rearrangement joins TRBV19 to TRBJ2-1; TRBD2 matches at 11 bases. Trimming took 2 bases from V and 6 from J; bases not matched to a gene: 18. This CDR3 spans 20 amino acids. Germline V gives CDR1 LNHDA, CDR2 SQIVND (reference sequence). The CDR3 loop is CASSITGLRLAGIVANEQFF. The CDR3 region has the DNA TGTGCCAGTAGTATAACAGGGCTGCGACTAGCGGGAATAGTGGCCAATGAGCAGTTCTTC. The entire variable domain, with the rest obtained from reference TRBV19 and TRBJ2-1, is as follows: DGGITQSPKYLFRKEGQNVTLSCEQNLNHDAMYWYRQDPGQGLRLIYYSQIVNDFQKGDIAEGYSVSREKKESFPLTVTSAQKNPTAFYLCASSITGLRLAGIVANEQFFGPGTRLTVL.

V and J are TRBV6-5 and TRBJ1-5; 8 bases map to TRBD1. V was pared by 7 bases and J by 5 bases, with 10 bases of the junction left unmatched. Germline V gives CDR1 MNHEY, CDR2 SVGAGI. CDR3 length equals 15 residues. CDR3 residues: CASIDTAGGHQPQHF. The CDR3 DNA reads TGTGCCAGCATAGACACCGCAGGGGGCCATCAGCCCCAGCATTTT.

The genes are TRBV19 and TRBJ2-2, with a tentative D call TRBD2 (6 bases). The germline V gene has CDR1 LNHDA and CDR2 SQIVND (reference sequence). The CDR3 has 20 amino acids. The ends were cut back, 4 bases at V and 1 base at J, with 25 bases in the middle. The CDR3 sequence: CASSTPDGGGHGRNTGELFF. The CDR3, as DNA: TGTGCCAGTAGTACCCCCGACGGGGGAGGTCATGGACGGAACACCGGGGAGCTGTTTTTT. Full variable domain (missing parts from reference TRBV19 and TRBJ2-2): DGGITQSPKYLFRKEGQNVTLSCEQNLNHDAMYWYRQDPGQGLRLIYYSQIVNDFQKGDIAEGYSVSREKKESFPLTVTSAQKNPTAFYLCASSTPDGGGHGRNTGELFFGEGSRLTVL.

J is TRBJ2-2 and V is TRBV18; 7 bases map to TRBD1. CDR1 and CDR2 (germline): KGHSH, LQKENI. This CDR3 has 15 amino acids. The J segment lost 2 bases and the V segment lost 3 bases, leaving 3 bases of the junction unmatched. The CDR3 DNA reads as TGTGCCAGCTCACCGGACAGGACTAACACCGGGGAGCTGTTTTTT. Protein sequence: CASSPDRTNTGELFF.

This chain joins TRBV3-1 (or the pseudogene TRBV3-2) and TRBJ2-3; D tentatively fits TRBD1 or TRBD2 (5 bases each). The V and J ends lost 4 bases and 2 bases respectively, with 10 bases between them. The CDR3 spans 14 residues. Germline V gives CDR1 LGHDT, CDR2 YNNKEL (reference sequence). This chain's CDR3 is CASSRGRNTDTQYF. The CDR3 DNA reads TGTGCCAGCAGCCGGGGACGGAACACAGATACGCAGTATTTT.

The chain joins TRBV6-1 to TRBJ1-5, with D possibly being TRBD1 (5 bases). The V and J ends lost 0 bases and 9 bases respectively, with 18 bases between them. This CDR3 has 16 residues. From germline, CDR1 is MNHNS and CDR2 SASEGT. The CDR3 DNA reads TGTGCCAGCAGTGAAGCGTATAGTCAGGGCTCGGGGCCCCAGCATTTT. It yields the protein CASSEAYSQGSGPQHF.

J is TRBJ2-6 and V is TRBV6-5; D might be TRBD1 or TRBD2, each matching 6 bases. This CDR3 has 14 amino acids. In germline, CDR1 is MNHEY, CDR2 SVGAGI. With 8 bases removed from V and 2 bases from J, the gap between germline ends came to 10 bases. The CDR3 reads CASGGLAGANVLTF. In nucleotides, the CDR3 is TGTGCCAGCGGGGGGCTCGCTGGGGCCAACGTCCTGACTTTC.

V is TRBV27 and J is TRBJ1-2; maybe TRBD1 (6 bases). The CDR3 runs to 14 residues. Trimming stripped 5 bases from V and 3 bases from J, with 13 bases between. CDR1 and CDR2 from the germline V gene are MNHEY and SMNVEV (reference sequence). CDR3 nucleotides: TGTGCCAGCAGTCCTGCAGGGGCTCACTATGGCTACACCTTC. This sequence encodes CASSPAGAHYGYTF.

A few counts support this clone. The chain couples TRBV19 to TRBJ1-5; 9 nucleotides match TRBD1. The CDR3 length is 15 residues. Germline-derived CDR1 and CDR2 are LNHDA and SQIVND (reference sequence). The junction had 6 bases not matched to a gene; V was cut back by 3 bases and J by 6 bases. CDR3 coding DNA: TGTGCCAGTAGTATCGCACAGGGGGCCGGTCAGCCCCAGCATTTT. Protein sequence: CASSIAQGAGQPQHF.

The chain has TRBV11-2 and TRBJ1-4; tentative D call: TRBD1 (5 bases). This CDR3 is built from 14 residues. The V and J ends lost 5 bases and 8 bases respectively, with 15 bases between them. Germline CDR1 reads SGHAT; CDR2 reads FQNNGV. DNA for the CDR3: TGTGCCAGCAGCCGATACCGGGACCGAGAAAAACTGTTTTTT. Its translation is CASSRYRDREKLFF.

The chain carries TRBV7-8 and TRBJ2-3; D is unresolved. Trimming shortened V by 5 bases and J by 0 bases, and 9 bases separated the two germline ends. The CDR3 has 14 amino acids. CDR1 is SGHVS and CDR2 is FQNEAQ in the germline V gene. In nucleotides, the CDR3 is TGTGCCAGCAGCCCCCTATCTAGCACAGATACGCAGTATTTT. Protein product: CASSPLSSTDTQYF. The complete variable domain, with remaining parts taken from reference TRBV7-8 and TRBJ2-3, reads GAGVSQSPRYKVAKRGQDVALRCDPISGHVSLFWYQQALGQGPEFLTYFQNEAQLDKSGLPSDRFFAERPEGSVSTLKIQRTQQEDSAVYLCASSPLSSTDTQYFGPGTRLTVL.

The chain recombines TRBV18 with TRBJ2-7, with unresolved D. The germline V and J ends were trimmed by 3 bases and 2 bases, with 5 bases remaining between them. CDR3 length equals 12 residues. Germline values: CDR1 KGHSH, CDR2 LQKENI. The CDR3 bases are TGTGCCAGCTCACCCGACACCTACGAGCAGTACTTC. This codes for CASSPDTYEQYF.

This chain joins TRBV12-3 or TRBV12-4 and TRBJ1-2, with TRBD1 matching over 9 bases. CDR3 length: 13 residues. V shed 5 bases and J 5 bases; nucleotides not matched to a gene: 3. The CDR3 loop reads CASSRDRAYGYTF. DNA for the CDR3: TGTGCCAGCAGTCGGGACAGGGCGTATGGCTACACCTTC.

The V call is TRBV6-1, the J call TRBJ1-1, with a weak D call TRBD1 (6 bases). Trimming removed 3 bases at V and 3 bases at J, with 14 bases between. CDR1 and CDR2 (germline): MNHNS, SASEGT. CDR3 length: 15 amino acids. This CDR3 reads CASSDGGVKDTEAFF. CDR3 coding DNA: TGTGCCAGCAGTGACGGGGGCGTTAAGGACACTGAAGCTTTCTTT.

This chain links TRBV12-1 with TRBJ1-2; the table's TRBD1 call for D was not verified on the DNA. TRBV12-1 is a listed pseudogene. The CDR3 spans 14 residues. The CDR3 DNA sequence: TGTGCCAGCAGCTACAAGCAGGTTTTATATGGCTACACCTTC. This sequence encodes CASSYKQVLYGYTF.

CDR3 amino acids: CASKGDRGRPETQYF. Written as DNA, the CDR3 is TGTGCCAGCAAGGGGGACAGGGGGCGTCCTGAGACCCAGTACTTC. The chain employs TRBV2 and TRBJ2-5, with 12 bases that match TRBD1. The CDR3 consists of 15 residues. V dropped 7 bases and J dropped 5; count of bases not matched to a gene: 8. Germline CDR1 SNHLY, CDR2 FYNNEI.

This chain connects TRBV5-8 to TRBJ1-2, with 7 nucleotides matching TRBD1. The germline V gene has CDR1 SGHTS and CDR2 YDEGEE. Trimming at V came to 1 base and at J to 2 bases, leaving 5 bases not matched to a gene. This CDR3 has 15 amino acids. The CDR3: CASSLSGTENYGYTF. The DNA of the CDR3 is TGTGCCAGCAGCTTGAGCGGGACAGAGAACTATGGCTACACCTTC.

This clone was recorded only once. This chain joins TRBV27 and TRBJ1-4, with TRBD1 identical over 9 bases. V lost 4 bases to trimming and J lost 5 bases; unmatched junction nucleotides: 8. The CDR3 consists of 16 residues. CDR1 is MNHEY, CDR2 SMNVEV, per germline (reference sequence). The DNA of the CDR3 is TGTGCCAGCAGTTATAGATCGGGACAGGGAAATGAAAAACTGTTTTTT. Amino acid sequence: CASSYRSGQGNEKLFF.

CDR3 amino acids: CASSSDRGWGYTF. The CDR3 DNA follows: TGTGCCAGCAGTTCCGACAGGGGGTGGGGCTACACCTTC. The chain uses TRBV27 and TRBJ1-2, with 9 bases lining up with TRBD1. CDR3 length: 13 residues. Germline V gives CDR1 MNHEY, CDR2 SMNVEV (reference sequence). The V gene end was trimmed by 4 bases and the J gene end by 8 bases; junction bases not matched to a gene: 5.

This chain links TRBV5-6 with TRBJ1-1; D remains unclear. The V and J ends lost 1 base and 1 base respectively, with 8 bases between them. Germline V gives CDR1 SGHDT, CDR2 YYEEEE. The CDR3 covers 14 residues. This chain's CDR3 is CASSLRTPNTEAFF. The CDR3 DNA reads TGTGCCAGCAGCTTGCGGACCCCGAACACTGAAGCTTTCTTT.

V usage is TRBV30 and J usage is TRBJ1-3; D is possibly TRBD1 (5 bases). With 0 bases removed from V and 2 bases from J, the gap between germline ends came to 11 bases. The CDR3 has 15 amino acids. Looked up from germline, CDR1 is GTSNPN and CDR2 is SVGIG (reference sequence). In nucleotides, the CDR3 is TGTGCCTGGAGTGTACGCGCGGGGGCTGGAAACACCATATATTTT. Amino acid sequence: CAWSVRAGAGNTIYF.